This TCR beta chain appears in the sequencing data of a study of regulatory T cells in long-lasting Graves disease. Germline lookup yields CDR1 SNHLY and CDR2 FYNNEI. With V trimmed by 5 bases and J by 8 bases, 11 bases remained unmatched. This CDR3 spans 16 amino acids. The time point is: persistent/refractory GD, antithyroid drugs over 5 years with positive TRAb. Scientists built the TCR library using RNA that was extracted from PBMCs. Patients met American Thyroid Association criteria for Graves' disease. The sample holds a few counts of this clonotype. Its specificity is not known. The authors built TCR beta libraries using iRepertoire HTBI primers and Arm-PCR of CDR3 regions. Under the authors' procedure: The study identified 50 to 70 TRBV and 13 to 15 TRBJ segments across samples. TCRdb processed the multiplex PCR reads anew with MiXCR; each CDR3 protein has one entry. The V and J calls reflect TCRdb's pipeline rather than the authors' work. The profile shows a few hundred thousand distinct CDR3 sequences, around a fifth of them singletons.

Study-wide findings and caveats: Since the sample size was small, accuracy may have been reduced. Thyroid tissue was not studied; only peripheral blood was.

This clonotype originated in a female donor with Graves disease. The chain couples TRBV2 to TRBJ1-6; 8 bases fit TRBD1. The sequenced sample was peripheral blood mononuclear cells (PBMCs), obtained when the disease was refractory, from a patient treated with antithyroid drugs. The CDR3 reads CASSSPSTGGDSPLHF. CDR3 in DNA: TGTGCCAGCAGTTCCCCATCTACAGGGGGGGATTCACCCCTCCACTTT.